This is a list of T cell receptor beta chains from one sample in a study of blood T cell repertoires in COVID-19. Produced via immunoSEQ multiplex PCR; TCRdb's table is partial and in-frame only. Among 140,000 to 150,000 clones listed, around 88% were seen once. The sequenced sample consisted of peripheral blood. These receptors were obtained from a man aged 55 to 70 with active or convalescent COVID-19. Both conserved end residues are part of each CDR3.

TRBV4-1	TRBJ1-1	CASSQQTGLGTEAFF
TRBV24-1	TRBJ2-5	CATSGASGEETQYF
TRBV4-3	TRBJ2-5	CASSQDLGLPKETQYF
TRBV7-9	TRBJ2-1	CASSLAGTSNNEQFF
TRBV5-1	TRBJ1-2	CASSSGDDSNYGYTF
TRBV27	TRBJ2-7	CASSSPGRGREQYF
TRBV7-8	TRBJ1-2	CASSLGTGAVGYTF
TRBV27	TRBJ1-2	CASSLTPGYGYTF
TRBV3-1/TRBV3-2	TRBJ2-2	CASSRRTAGTVGELFF
TRBV9	TRBJ1-5	CASFFAGSNQPQHF
TRBV6-5	TRBJ1-2	CASRRTGEDGYTF
TRBV7-3	TRBJ2-5	CASSLTPSGRGQETQYF
TRBV7-2	TRBJ2-3	CASSPTLATDTQYF
TRBV27	TRBJ2-7	CASSPLSGTATYEQYF
TRBV18	TRBJ2-1	CASSPIVSASGRNEQFF
TRBV18	TRBJ1-2	CASSQTAWYGYTF
TRBV12-3/TRBV12-4	TRBJ2-7	CASSPGASYEQYF
TRBV18	TRBJ2-1	CASSPTSINSYNEQFF
TRBV27	TRBJ1-5	CASSPFGDNQPQHF
TRBV18	TRBJ2-6	CASSPGQLSGANVLTF
TRBV9	TRBJ1-2	CASSVEGDRGGYTF
TRBV9	TRBJ1-5	CASSVGQGKGQPQHF
TRBV28	TRBJ1-2	CASRSSLYGYTF
TRBV6-6	TRBJ2-7	CASRLGSPYEQYF
TRBV20-1	TRBJ1-1	CSASSGGGRNTEAFF
TRBV3-1/TRBV3-2	TRBJ2-7	CASSQSLPVDSSYEQYF
TRBV10-3	TRBJ1-1	CAISETGGGLSTEAFF
TRBV6-2/TRBV6-3	TRBJ2-7	CASSRTSGGNYEQYF
TRBV7-2	TRBJ2-5	CASSSDSTGVKTQYF
TRBV11-2	TRBJ2-5	CASSPLRGREVETQYF